This T cell receptor beta chain originates from a study of tumor and adjacent non-tumor tissue in lung cancer. Study as a whole: There were fewer than 15 adenocarcinoma, a couple of squamous cell carcinoma and 1 small cell lung cancer cases. Samples averaged around 4 million productive TCRbeta reads each.

A modified ARM-PCR protocol with three rounds of nested PCR amplified TCRbeta. TCRdb re-called the multiplex PCR reads with MiXCR, one entry per CDR3 protein. This sample has approximately 120,000 distinct CDR3 sequences; 60% to 80% occur once, and the top ten carry around 17%. With regard to this clonotype: The junction and the germline gene differ at one end; a read error may be behind it.

This CDR3 region has 15 residues. Germline-derived CDR1 and CDR2 are SGHNT and YENEEA. RNA was extracted from bulk tissue without any cell sorting. The normal lung tissue was taken more than 3 cm from the tumor edge. This receptor was taken from a man in his 60s with non-small cell lung cancer. Sequenced material: distant non-tumor lung tissue. The rearrangement uses TRBV11-3 and TRBJ2-7; TRBD2 agrees at 7 bases. The CDR3 loop reads CASRRTSGSSNEQYF. The CDR3 DNA reads TGTGCCAGTAGGAGGACTAGTGGGAGCTCCAACGAGCAGTACTTC.